These 29 T cell receptor beta chains originate from one sample sequenced in a study of blood T cell repertoires in COVID-19. Only in-frame clones appear in the TCRdb table, and some are missing; sequencing was by immunoSEQ multiplex PCR. The repertoire holds under 250,000 clones, with about 84% as singletons. What was sequenced was peripheral blood. The origin of the receptors is a man older than 75 with acute or convalescent COVID-19.

V and J are TRBV19 and TRBJ1-4; D might be TRBD1 (5 bases). With 3 bases removed from V and 8 bases from J, the gap between germline ends came to 13 bases. There are 14 residues in the CDR3. CDR1 and CDR2 from the germline V gene are LNHDA and SQIVND (reference sequence). This chain's CDR3 is CASSMEGLREKLFF. The CDR3 DNA follows: TGTGCCAGTAGTATGGAGGGGCTACGGGAAAAACTGTTTTTT.

The V gene is TRBV5-1, the J gene TRBJ1-3; 7 bases agree with TRBD1. V dropped 4 bases and J dropped 0; count of bases not matched to a gene: 4. The CDR3 is 15 residues long. The germline V gene has CDR1 SGHRS and CDR2 YFSETQ. CDR3 DNA sequence: TGCGCCAGCAGCCCCGGGACAGTCTCTGGAAACACCATATATTTT. Residues: CASSPGTVSGNTIYF. The full variable domain, rest sourced from reference TRBV5-1 and TRBJ1-3, is KAGVTQTPRYLIKTRGQQVTLSCSPISGHRSVSWYQQTPGQGLQFLFEYFSETQRNKGNFPGRFSGRQFSNSRSEMNVSTLELGDSALYLCASSPGTVSGNTIYFGEGSWLTVV.

This chain links TRBV4-3 with TRBJ1-2, with D perhaps matching TRBD1 (5 bases). CDR3 length equals 14 residues. V lost 3 bases and J lost 4, with 12 bases in between. Germline CDR1 and CDR2: LGHNA and YSLEER. The CDR3, as DNA: TGCGCCAGCAGCCACTCCGGGGGGGGCTATGGCTACACCTTC. The encoded protein is CASSHSGGGYGYTF.

Only one count was recorded for this clone. The chain combines TRBV19 with TRBJ1-2; D perhaps matches TRBD1 (5 bases). This CDR3 has 12 residues. Germline CDR1 and CDR2: LNHDA and SQIVND (reference sequence). V was trimmed by 4 bases and J by 8 bases, leaving 11 bases between them. The CDR3 protein is CASSTGHSGYTF. CDR3 coding DNA: TGTGCCAGTAGTACCGGACATTCGGGCTACACCTTC.

This clone was picked up one time. This chain joins TRBV6-1 and TRBJ1-3, with D unresolved. The CDR3 covers 13 residues. V dropped 2 bases and J dropped 2 bases, with 4 bases sitting between them. The germline V gene has CDR1 MNHNS and CDR2 SASEGT. The DNA of the CDR3 is TGTGCCAGCAGTGAAATTACTGGAAACACCATATATTTT. It encodes CASSEITGNTIYF.

This sequence joins TRBV11-2 and TRBJ2-1, with 10 bases matching TRBD2. Germline values: CDR1 SGHAT, CDR2 FQNNGV. This CDR3 contains 17 residues. V lost 5 bases, J lost 0 bases, and 7 bases stayed unmatched. The CDR3 loop is CASSDSGGPTSYNEQFF. CDR3 DNA: TGTGCCAGCAGCGATAGCGGGGGGCCCACCTCCTACAATGAGCAGTTCTTC.

The CDR3 coding sequence is TGCGCCAGCAGCTTACTGACAGGGGAGAATTCACCCCTCCACTTT. It translates to CASSLLTGENSPLHF. The chain links TRBV5-1 to TRBJ1-6, with 8 bases identical to TRBD1. The germline V gene has CDR1 SGHRS and CDR2 YFSETQ. Losses at the gene ends were 2 bases for V and 7 bases for J; bases not matched to a gene: 5. The CDR3 covers 15 residues.

V and J are TRBV5-1 and TRBJ1-2; D unresolved. V was cut by 0 bases and J by 1 base, with 4 bases left in between. The CDR3 spans 13 residues. Germline assignment: CDR1 SGHRS and CDR2 YFSETQ. The DNA for the CDR3 is TGCGCCAGCAGCTTGGGGCTTAACTATGGCTACACCTTC. Encoded protein: CASSLGLNYGYTF.

The chain has TRBV27 and TRBJ1-6; 11 bases line up with TRBD1. V was clipped by 5 bases and J by 9 bases; unmatched bases: 12. This CDR3 has 17 amino acids. Germline V gene lookup returns CDR1 MNHEY and CDR2 SMNVEV (reference sequence). DNA for the CDR3: TGTGCCAGCAGTCCCAGACCTCCGGGACAGGGGGTTTCACCCCTCCACTTT. Protein sequence: CASSPRPPGQGVSPLHF.

The rearrangement links TRBV5-6 to TRBJ2-2; a possible D gene is TRBD1 (6 bases). Germline V gene lookup returns CDR1 SGHDT and CDR2 YYEEEE. This CDR3 contains 17 residues. V lost 1 base to trimming and J lost 6 bases, with 19 bases between them. The CDR3 protein is CASSLRLGHTGAGELFF. CDR3 nucleotide sequence: TGTGCCAGCAGCTTGAGGTTGGGACACACCGGTGCCGGGGAGCTGTTTTTT.

CDR3 nucleotides: TGTGCCAGCAGGCCTGCCGGGACAACTAACTATGGCTACACCTTC. Translation: CASRPAGTTNYGYTF. V and J are TRBV13 and TRBJ1-2, with D perhaps TRBD1 (6 bases). This CDR3 region has 15 residues. Germline V CDR1 and CDR2: PRHDT, FYEKMQ (reference sequence). V lost 6 bases, J lost 0 bases, and 14 bases lay in between.

V and J are TRBV5-1 and TRBJ1-2; 7 nucleotides agree with TRBD1. CDR1 is SGHRS, CDR2 YFSETQ, per germline. With 5 bases clipped from V and 3 bases from J, the junction kept 13 bases outside the gene matches. CDR3 length equals 16 residues. This chain's CDR3 is CASSLLATGRDYGYTF. CDR3 sequence (DNA): TGCGCCAGCAGTTTGCTGGCGACAGGGCGGGACTATGGCTACACCTTC.

The chain combines TRBV4-3 with TRBJ1-2; D gene uncertain. Germline V CDR1 and CDR2: LGHNA, YSLEER. The length of the CDR3 is 13 residues. V lost 3 bases, J lost 1 base, and 6 bases lay in between. The DNA for the CDR3 is TGCGCCAGCAGCCAGTCCTTTAACTATGGCTACACCTTC. Encoded protein: CASSQSFNYGYTF.

CDR3: CASSTGLGNTEAFF. The DNA for the CDR3 is TGTGCCAGCAGTACAGGGTTGGGGAACACTGAAGCTTTCTTT. The V and J genes are TRBV3-1 (or the pseudogene TRBV3-2) and TRBJ1-1; maybe TRBD1 (6 bases). This CDR3 has 14 amino acids. Trimming removed 6 bases from V and 1 base from J, with 12 bases in between. Per the germline V gene, CDR1 is LGHDT and CDR2 is YNNKEL (reference sequence).

In DNA form, the CDR3 reads TGTGCCAGCAGCCCGGGTTTTGCGCAAGAGACCCAGTACTTC. It codes for CASSPGFAQETQYF. V usage is TRBV7-3 and J usage is TRBJ2-5, with unresolved D. Germline CDR1 SGHTA, CDR2 FQGTGA. Trimming pared 5 bases from V and 2 bases from J, leaving 12 bases between. The CDR3 is 14 residues long.

The genes are TRBV29-1 and TRBJ2-5; 8 nucleotides agree with TRBD1. The CDR3 has 15 amino acids. Germline-derived CDR1 and CDR2 are SQVTM and ANQGSEA. Unmatched junction bases numbered 12, after V lost 2 bases and J lost 7 bases. CDR3: CSVERGSDRATTQYF. The CDR3 DNA is TGCAGCGTTGAAAGGGGGTCGGACAGGGCAACGACCCAGTACTTC.

The CDR3 here is CASSPTGWAGELFF. CDR3 bases: TGTGCCAGTAGTCCGACAGGGTGGGCCGGGGAGCTGTTTTTT. The chain links TRBV19 to TRBJ2-2; the match to TRBD1 covers 7 bases. V lost 5 bases and J lost 6; bases outside the gene matches: 6. There are 14 residues in the CDR3. Germline V gene data show CDR1 as LNHDA and CDR2 as SQIVND (reference sequence).

This clone was recorded once. The gene calls are TRBV18 and TRBJ1-2, with unresolved D. CDR1 and CDR2 from the germline V gene are KGHSH and LQKENI. Deletions cut 3 bases from V and 0 bases from J, with 8 bases between. This CDR3 region has 14 residues. This CDR3 is CASSPNPTNYGYTF. CDR3 DNA sequence: TGTGCCAGCTCACCGAATCCTACTAACTATGGCTACACCTTC.

This clone was picked up one time. The chain uses TRBV10-2 and TRBJ1-1; D unresolved. CDR1 WSHSY and CDR2 SAAADI come from the germline V gene. Trimming cost V 8 bases and J 1 base, with 11 bases left between them. The CDR3 spans 13 residues. DNA for the CDR3: TGCGCCAGCGTCTGGAGGGAGAACACTGAAGCTTTCTTT. Amino acids: CASVWRENTEAFF.

This rearrangement joins TRBV2 to TRBJ2-7; D unresolved. The CDR3 length is 12 residues. V was trimmed by 4 bases and J by 5 bases, leaving 9 bases between them. Germline CDR1 and CDR2: SNHLY and FYNNEI. CDR3: CASSVTPDEQYF. The CDR3 nucleotides are TGTGCCAGCAGTGTCACCCCAGACGAGCAGTACTTC.

V and J are TRBV18 and TRBJ1-2; 8 nucleotides line up with TRBD1. In germline, CDR1 is KGHSH, CDR2 LQKENI. The V segment lost 5 bases and the J segment 4 bases; nucleotides outside the gene matches: 6. The CDR3 has 14 residues. The CDR3 coding sequence is TGTGCCAGCTCAGCCAGGGGGCGCAGCTATGGCTACACCTTC. This encodes CASSARGRSYGYTF.

V and J are TRBV6-2 or TRBV6-3 and TRBJ2-5, with 10 bases aligning to TRBD2. The CDR3 runs 15 residues. In germline, CDR1 is MNHEY, CDR2 SVGEGT. V was pared by 6 bases and J by 5 bases, with 9 bases of the junction left unmatched. The CDR3 DNA reads as TGTGCCAGCAGCGTAGCGGGGGGAAAGGGGGAGACCCAGTACTTC. Protein: CASSVAGGKGETQYF.

The chain links TRBV12-3 or TRBV12-4 to TRBJ1-2; TRBD1 aligns across 9 bases. After removal of 6 bases from V and 4 bases from J, the junction contained 3 bases not matched to a gene. This CDR3 spans 13 amino acids. The CDR3 sequence: CASRQGAGYGYTF. DNA of the CDR3: TGTGCCAGCAGACAGGGGGCGGGCTATGGCTACACCTTC.

V is TRBV6-6 and J is TRBJ1-1, with 8 bases aligning to TRBD1. CDR1 and CDR2 from the germline V gene are MNHNY and SVGAGI (reference sequence). This CDR3 comprises 15 residues. Losses at the gene ends were 0 bases for V and 2 bases for J; bases not matched to a gene: 2. The CDR3, as DNA: TGTGCCAGCAGTTACTCGGGACAGGCAAACACTGAAGCTTTCTTT. It codes for CASSYSGQANTEAFF.

In this sample, this clone turned up a few times. The chain links TRBV18 to TRBJ1-2, with D hard to call. Trimming took off 3 bases at V and 8 bases at J, with 13 bases between the two ends. CDR3 length: 13 amino acids. Germline CDR1 and CDR2: KGHSH and LQKENI. As DNA, the CDR3 is TGTGCCAGCTCACCGTTCGGGAGAGGGGGCTACACCTTC. Amino acid sequence: CASSPFGRGGYTF.

The chain is built from TRBV11-3 and TRBJ2-1, with D possibly TRBD2 on 6 matching bases. The CDR3 has 13 amino acids. The V end lost 2 bases, the J end lost 9 bases, and 11 bases lay between the germline ends. CDR1 and CDR2 from the germline V gene are SGHNT and YENEEA. CDR3 coding DNA: TGTGCCAGCAGCTTAATCGGGGGAGGTGAGCAGTTCTTC. Translated, it gives CASSLIGGGEQFF. The full variable domain, rest sourced from reference TRBV11-3 and TRBJ2-1, is EAGVVQSPRYKIIEKKQPVAFWCNPISGHNTLYWYLQNLGQGPELLIRYENEEAVDDSQLPKDRFSAERLKGVDSTLKIQPAELGDSAVYLCASSLIGGGEQFFGPGTRLTVL.

The chain carries TRBV7-9 and TRBJ1-6; TRBD1 matches at 7 bases. The ends lost 8 bases at V and 7 bases at J; junction bases unmatched: 5. Per germline, CDR1 SEHNR and CDR2 FQNEAQ (reference sequence). The CDR3 covers 13 residues. The CDR3 spells CASGDRENSPLHF. Here the CDR3 DNA reads TGTGCCAGCGGCGACAGGGAAAATTCACCCCTCCACTTT.

The chain carries TRBV3-1 (or the pseudogene TRBV3-2) and TRBJ2-1; TRBD2 matches at 9 bases. This CDR3 region has 15 residues. Germline lookup yields CDR1 LGHDT and CDR2 YNNKEL (reference sequence). The V segment lost 3 bases and the J segment 4 bases; nucleotides outside the gene matches: 4. The CDR3 here is CASSHSSGVYNEQFF. The CDR3 DNA sequence: TGTGCCAGCAGCCACTCTAGCGGGGTATACAATGAGCAGTTCTTC.

This clone was found once. The chain uses TRBV6-2 or TRBV6-3 and TRBJ2-7; the D gene is possibly TRBD1 (5 bases). V lost 4 bases and J lost 5, with 9 bases in between. Germline values: CDR1 MNHEY, CDR2 SVGEGT. The CDR3 is 12 residues long. Here the CDR3 reads CASSLRGDEQYF. CDR3 coding DNA: TGTGCCAGCAGTTTAAGGGGCGACGAGCAGTACTTC.